One sample yielded the 20 T cell receptor beta chains listed below, sequenced in a study of PD-1 blockade in mismatch repair-deficient tumors. The repertoire was sequenced with immunoSEQ multiplex PCR; TCRdb's copy has only in-frame clones and lacks some. The data show about 79,000 clones, 80% to 90% seen once. Here the sequenced sample was peripheral blood, taken 44 weeks after starting pembrolizumab. The receptors derive from an adult with mismatch repair-deficient cancer.

The rearrangement joins TRBV7-3 to TRBJ1-3; D is unresolved. The germline V gene has CDR1 SGHTA and CDR2 FQGTGA. The V end was cut by 5 bases, the J end by 0 bases, with 17 bases between. The CDR3 is made up of 17 amino acids. The DNA of the CDR3 is TGTGCCAGCAGCCCCGCCCCACACACGATCTCTGGAAACACCATATATTTT. This encodes CASSPAPHTISGNTIYF.

The chain combines TRBV27 with TRBJ2-7; weak D call: TRBD2 (6 bases). CDR1 and CDR2 from the germline V gene are MNHEY and SMNVEV (reference sequence). V was trimmed by 0 bases and J by 1 base, leaving 10 bases between them. This CDR3 comprises 15 residues. The CDR3 coding sequence is TGTGCCAGCAGTTTATCGCTAGCGCCTTCCTACGAGCAGTACTTC. Translation: CASSLSLAPSYEQYF.

This clone was recorded a few times. The rearrangement uses TRBV2 and TRBJ1-5; weak D call: TRBD1 (5 bases). Germline-derived CDR1 and CDR2 are SNHLY and FYNNEI. This CDR3 comprises 13 residues. Trimming removed 9 bases at V and 7 bases at J, with 16 bases between. The CDR3 coding sequence is TGTGCCAGTACTAAGGTCCAGGGACAGCCCCAGCATTTT. This sequence encodes CASTKVQGQPQHF.

The chain links TRBV7-9 to TRBJ2-1; 13 bases agree with TRBD2. CDR3 length: 15 amino acids. The trim removed 5 bases at V and 8 bases at J, leaving 6 bases unmatched. CDR1 and CDR2 (germline): SEHNR, FQNEAQ (reference sequence). CDR3 in amino acids: CASSPTSGRFDEQFF. CDR3 nucleotide sequence: TGTGCCAGCAGCCCGACTAGCGGGAGGTTCGATGAGCAGTTCTTC.

The chain carries TRBV6-5 and TRBJ2-7, with D perhaps being TRBD1 or TRBD2 (6 bases each). V was trimmed by 4 bases and J by 0 bases, leaving 13 bases between them. Germline CDR1 is MNHEY and CDR2 is SVGAGI. The CDR3 consists of 15 residues. The CDR3 region is CASSSPGASSYEQYF. The DNA for the CDR3 is TGTGCCAGCAGTTCTCCGGGGGCCAGCTCCTACGAGCAGTACTTC.

This chain links TRBV5-1 with TRBJ1-1; D perhaps matches TRBD1 (6 bases). Deletions cut 1 base from V and 4 bases from J, with 14 bases between. Germline V gene sequence: CDR1 SGHRS, CDR2 YFSETQ. The CDR3 has 15 amino acids. The CDR3 nucleotides are TGCGCCAGCAGCTTGACAGGGAATTCAGGCACTGAAGCTTTCTTT. Translated: CASSLTGNSGTEAFF.

Details on this clone: A read error may be the cause here, since a much bigger clone is one base away. Other DNA sequences in this sample translate to the same CDR3. The gene calls are TRBV7-9 and TRBJ2-7; no firm D call. The CDR3 spans 11 residues. Trimming took 3 bases from V and 3 from J, leaving 3 bases between them. Germline loops: CDR1 SEHNR, CDR2 FQNEAQ (reference sequence). For the CDR3, the DNA is TGTGCCAGCAGCTTTGACTACGAGCAGTACTTC. Translated, it gives CASSFDYEQYF.

The chain carries TRBV7-9 and TRBJ1-1; D perhaps matches TRBD1 (5 bases). CDR1 and CDR2 from the germline V gene are SEHNR and FQNEAQ (reference sequence). V lost 6 bases to trimming and J lost 2 bases, with 10 bases between them. The length of the CDR3 is 13 residues. The CDR3 region is CASSRDPNTEAFF. CDR3 DNA: TGTGCCAGCAGTCGGGACCCCAACACTGAAGCTTTCTTT.

This chain links TRBV25-1 with TRBJ2-1; a possible D gene is TRBD2 (6 bases). This CDR3 is built from 15 residues. V dropped 2 bases and J dropped 4 bases, with 12 bases sitting between them. Germline V gives CDR1 MGHDK, CDR2 SYGVNS. CDR3 sequence (DNA): TGTGCCAGCAGTGAAAGCGGGCGTGGGTACAATGAGCAGTTCTTC. This gives the protein CASSESGRGYNEQFF.

The chain links TRBV9 to TRBJ2-2; D is uncertain. Germline V CDR1 and CDR2: SGDLS, YYNGEE. V was shortened by 10 bases and J by 0 bases, with 10 bases between the two germline ends. CDR3 length: 13 residues. In DNA form, the CDR3 reads TGTGCCTCAAGGCGCGCGAACACCGGGGAGCTGTTTTTT. Its protein product is CASRRANTGELFF.

Here the CDR3 DNA reads TGTGCCAGCAGTGTGCGCGGGGGACAAGAGACCCAGTACTTC. It encodes CASSVRGGQETQYF. The gene calls are TRBV6-5 and TRBJ2-5; 7 nucleotides line up with TRBD2. Germline-derived CDR1 and CDR2 are MNHEY and SVGAGI. The V gene end was trimmed by 5 bases and the J gene end by 2 bases; junction bases not matched to a gene: 5. The CDR3 sequence is 14 residues long.

CDR3: CASRPRGGWYGYTF. CDR3 coding DNA: TGTGCCAGCAGGCCCAGGGGCGGTTGGTATGGCTACACCTTC. The chain links TRBV6-6 to TRBJ1-2, with D perhaps TRBD1 (6 bases). The CDR3 loop spans 14 amino acids. V was shortened by 6 bases and J by 5 bases, with 16 bases between the two germline ends. Germline V gives CDR1 MNHNY, CDR2 SVGAGI (reference sequence).

This sequence joins TRBV5-1 and TRBJ2-3; D possibly corresponds to TRBD1 (6 bases). The germline gives CDR1 SGHRS, CDR2 YFSETQ. Trimming took off 0 bases at V and 3 bases at J, with 14 bases between the two ends. The CDR3 spans 16 residues. The CDR3, as DNA: TGCGCCAGCAGCTTGGTTCTGGGGGCGAGTACAGATACGCAGTATTTT. This codes for CASSLVLGASTDTQYF.

This clone has just one count. V usage is TRBV27 and J usage is TRBJ2-2, with 7 nucleotides matching TRBD1. The germline gives CDR1 MNHEY, CDR2 SMNVEV (reference sequence). This CDR3 has 19 residues. V lost 2 bases, J lost 2 bases, and 14 bases stayed unmatched. CDR3 coding DNA: TGTGCCAGCAGTTTACCGAAGACAGGGTATCCAATTAACACCGGGGAGCTGTTTTTT. Translating it yields CASSLPKTGYPINTGELFF.

In its sample, this clone was seen a few times. The identical CDR3 is also encoded by other nucleotide sequences in the sample. The chain has TRBV4-2 and TRBJ1-3, with 7 bases fitting TRBD1. With V trimmed by 2 bases and J by 7 bases, 14 bases remained unmatched. The CDR3 extends over 17 amino acids. The germline V gene has CDR1 LGHNA and CDR2 YNFKEQ. The CDR3 loop is CASSQNLLTGSGNTIYF. The CDR3 DNA is TGTGCCAGCAGCCAAAACCTCCTGACAGGGAGTGGGAACACCATATATTTT.

J is TRBJ1-2 and V is TRBV14, with unresolved D. Looked up from germline, CDR1 is SGHDN and CDR2 is FVKESK. This CDR3 is 18 amino acids long. Trimming left V 3 bases short and J 6 bases short, with 26 bases between. The CDR3 sequence is CASSQGGPGGRLLDGYTF. Written as DNA, the CDR3 is TGTGCCAGCAGCCAGGGAGGGCCTGGAGGCAGGCTACTAGATGGCTACACCTTC.

The chain carries TRBV10-3 and TRBJ1-2; perhaps TRBD1 as D (5 bases). Germline CDR1 reads ENHRY; CDR2 reads SYGVKD. The CDR3 covers 15 residues. The ends were cut back, 0 bases at V and 8 bases at J, with 16 bases in the middle. CDR3 bases: TGTGCCATCAGTGAGTCTGTACGAGGGGTTGGAGGCTACACCTTC. Protein product: CAISESVRGVGGYTF.

This chain links TRBV4-1 with TRBJ2-2, with 8 bases aligning to TRBD1. The CDR3 runs 16 residues. Germline loops: CDR1 MGHRA, CDR2 YSYEKL. After removal of 0 bases from V and 5 bases from J, the junction contained 5 bases not matched to a gene. The CDR3 here is CASSQEARGRTGELFF. CDR3 bases: TGCGCCAGCAGCCAAGAGGCCAGGGGGCGAACCGGGGAGCTGTTTTTT.

This chain connects TRBV6-1 to TRBJ1-3; D not certain. V was shortened by 6 bases and J by 0 bases, with 15 bases between the two germline ends. The CDR3 extends over 16 amino acids. Germline-derived CDR1 and CDR2 are MNHNS and SASEGT. CDR3 amino acids: CASSELGGHSGNTIYF. The CDR3, as DNA: TGTGCCAGCAGCGAACTTGGCGGCCACTCTGGAAACACCATATATTTT.

The chain combines TRBV29-1 with TRBJ1-1, with D perhaps matching TRBD1 (5 bases). Germline V CDR1 and CDR2: SQVTM, ANQGSEA. The CDR3 covers 12 residues. V was pared by 4 bases and J by 3 bases, with 9 bases between. DNA of the CDR3: TGCAGCGTTGTTGAGGGGCACACTGAAGCTTTCTTT. It specifies CSVVEGHTEAFF.